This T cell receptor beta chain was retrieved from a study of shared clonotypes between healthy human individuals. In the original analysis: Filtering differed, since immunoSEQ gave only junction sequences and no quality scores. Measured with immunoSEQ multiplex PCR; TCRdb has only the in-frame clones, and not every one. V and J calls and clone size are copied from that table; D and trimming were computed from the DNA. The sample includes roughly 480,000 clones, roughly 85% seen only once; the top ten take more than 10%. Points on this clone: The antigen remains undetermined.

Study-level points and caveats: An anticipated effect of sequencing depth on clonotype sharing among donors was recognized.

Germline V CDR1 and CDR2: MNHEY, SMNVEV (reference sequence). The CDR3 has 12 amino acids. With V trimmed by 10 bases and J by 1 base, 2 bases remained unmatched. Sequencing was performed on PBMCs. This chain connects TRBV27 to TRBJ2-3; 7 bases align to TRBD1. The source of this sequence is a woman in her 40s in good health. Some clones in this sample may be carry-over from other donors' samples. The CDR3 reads CATGTGTDTQYF. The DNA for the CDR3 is TGTGCCACCGGGACAGGCACAGATACGCAGTATTTT.